This TCR beta chain originates from a study of T cells after yellow fever vaccination. Study findings and constraints: Within FACS-sorted repertoires, abundant clonotypes contaminating from the bulk population could be present. Reappearance after the booster was observed for most primary-vaccination clones (96% CD4, about 86% CD8).

By 5'RACE template switching, TCR cDNA was produced, with a universal primer site and UMIs added in the process. TCRdb itself ran the 5' RACE reads through MiXCR, one entry per CDR3 protein. The sample has some 250,000 distinct CDR3 sequences, 3.6% seen once. This clonotype was recorded at least ten times. Antigen unknown. CDR3 size: 12 residues. The germline CDR1 and CDR2 sequences are SQVTM and ANQGSEA. Trimming stripped 5 bases from V and 8 bases from J, with 15 bases between. This clonotype was sampled from a man aged 18-30 years who received the YFV17D yellow fever vaccine. Sequencing was performed on PBMCs, taken 15 days after the yellow fever booster vaccination. J is TRBJ1-2 and V is TRBV29-1; no clear D gene. CDR3 amino acids: CSVPLSEGGYTF. The CDR3 DNA is TGCAGCGTTCCTCTTTCGGAAGGCGGCTACACCTTC.